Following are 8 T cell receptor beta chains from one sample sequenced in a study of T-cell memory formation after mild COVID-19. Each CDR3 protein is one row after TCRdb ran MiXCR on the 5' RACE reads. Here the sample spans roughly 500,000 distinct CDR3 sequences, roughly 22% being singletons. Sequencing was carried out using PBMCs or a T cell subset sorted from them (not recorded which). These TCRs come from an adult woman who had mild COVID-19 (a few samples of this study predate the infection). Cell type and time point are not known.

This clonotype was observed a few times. DNA for the CDR3: TGTGCCAGCAGCTTAGTCCTAGCGAGTTACAATGAGCAGTTCTTC. Translation: CASSLVLASYNEQFF. This chain connects TRBV7-9 to TRBJ2-1; maybe TRBD2 (6 bases). The CDR3 runs 15 residues. V dropped 1 base and J dropped 4 bases, with 11 bases sitting between them. Germline CDR1 is SEHNR and CDR2 is FQNEAQ (reference sequence).

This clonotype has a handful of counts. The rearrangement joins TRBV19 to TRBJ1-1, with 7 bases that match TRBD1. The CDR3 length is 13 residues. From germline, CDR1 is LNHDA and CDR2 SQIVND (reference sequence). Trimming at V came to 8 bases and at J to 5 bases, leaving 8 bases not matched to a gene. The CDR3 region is CASRGRRGTEAFF. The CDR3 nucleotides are TGTGCCAGTCGGGGACGCAGGGGGACTGAAGCTTTCTTT. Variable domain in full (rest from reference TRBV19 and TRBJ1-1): DGGITQSPKYLFRKEGQNVTLSCEQNLNHDAMYWYRQDPGQGLRLIYYSQIVNDFQKGDIAEGYSVSREKKESFPLTVTSAQKNPTAFYLCASRGRRGTEAFFGQGTRLTVV.

CDR3 in DNA: TGTGCCAGCAGCCCCACTAGCGGGAGCCGATCCTCCTACGAGCAGTACTTC. Translated, it gives CASSPTSGSRSSYEQYF. The chain has TRBV5-5 and TRBJ2-7, with TRBD2 matching 11 bases. CDR3 size: 17 residues. From germline, CDR1 is SGHKS and CDR2 YYEKEE (reference sequence). J was trimmed by 0 bases and V by 4 bases; bases with no gene match: 9.

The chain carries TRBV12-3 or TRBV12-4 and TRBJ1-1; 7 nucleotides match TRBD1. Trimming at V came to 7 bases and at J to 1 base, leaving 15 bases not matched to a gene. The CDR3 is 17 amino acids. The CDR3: CASIPHPSGQKNTEAFF. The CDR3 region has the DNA TGTGCCAGCATCCCACATCCGTCGGGACAGAAGAACACTGAAGCTTTCTTT.

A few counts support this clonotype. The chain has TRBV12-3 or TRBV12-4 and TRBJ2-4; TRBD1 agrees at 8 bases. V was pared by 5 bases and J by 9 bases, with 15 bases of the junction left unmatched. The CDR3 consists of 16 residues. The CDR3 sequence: CASSGYGVRGQGIQYF. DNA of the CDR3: TGTGCCAGCAGTGGATATGGGGTCAGGGGGCAGGGCATTCAGTACTTC.

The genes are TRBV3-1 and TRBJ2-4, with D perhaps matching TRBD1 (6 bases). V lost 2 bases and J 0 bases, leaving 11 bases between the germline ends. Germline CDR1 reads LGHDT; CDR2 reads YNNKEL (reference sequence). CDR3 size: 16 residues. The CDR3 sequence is CASSQSDSVAKNIQYF. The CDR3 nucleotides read TGTGCCAGCAGCCAATCGGACAGTGTAGCCAAAAACATTCAGTACTTC.

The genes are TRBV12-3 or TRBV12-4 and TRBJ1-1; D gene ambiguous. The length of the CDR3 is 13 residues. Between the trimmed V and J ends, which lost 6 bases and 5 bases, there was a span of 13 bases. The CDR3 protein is CASRAPQWTEAFF. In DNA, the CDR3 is TGTGCCAGCAGGGCACCACAGTGGACTGAAGCTTTCTTT.

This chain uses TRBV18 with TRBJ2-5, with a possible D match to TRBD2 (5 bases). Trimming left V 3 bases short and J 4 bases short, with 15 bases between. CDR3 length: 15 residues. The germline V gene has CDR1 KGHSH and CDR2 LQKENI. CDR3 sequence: CASSPGFREGETQYF. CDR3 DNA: TGTGCCAGCTCACCGGGGTTCAGAGAGGGAGAGACCCAGTACTTC.